The 19 T cell receptor beta chains below all came from one sample that was sequenced in a study of T cell clones after liver transplantation (dated by TCRdb to the late 2010s). To prepare the library, the immunoSEQ multiplex PCR assay was applied. As stored in TCRdb, this immuneACCESS dataset retains in-frame rearrangements with V and J assigned. A fraction of the clones does not appear; measured against another copy, unresolved V genes explain less than half of the discrepancy, and the remainder lacks a known reason. The sample data list fewer than 80,000 clones, and around 84% of these were observed just once. 2.1% of the sample goes to the ten largest clones. This sample comprised CD4+ T cells from blood, obtained less than 50 months after liver transplant. The receptors were gathered from a human patient who received a liver transplant. Some T cells may have been brought in with the graft after a transplant.

V and J are TRBV10-3 and TRBJ1-2; 11 bases match TRBD1. The length of the CDR3 is 13 residues. Trimming at V came to 10 bases and at J to 6 bases, leaving 7 bases not matched to a gene. Germline CDR1 and CDR2: ENHRY and SYGVKD. CDR3 sequence (DNA): TGTGCCACAAGGACAGGGGGCGTCGATGGCTACACCTTC. Its translation: CATRTGGVDGYTF.

The chain uses TRBV20-1 and TRBJ2-3; no firm D call. With 6 bases removed from V and 2 bases from J, the gap between germline ends came to 3 bases. Germline V lookup: CDR1 DFQATT, CDR2 SNEGSKA (reference sequence). There are 10 residues in the CDR3. The CDR3 DNA reads as TGCAGTGCCTACACAGATACGCAGTATTTT. Protein sequence: CSAYTDTQYF.

This clone was detected only once. The V gene is TRBV10-3, the J gene TRBJ2-5; TRBD2 agrees at 10 bases. From germline, CDR1 is ENHRY and CDR2 SYGVKD. The CDR3 covers 14 residues. J was trimmed by 4 bases and V by 6 bases; bases with no gene match: 5. CDR3 DNA: TGTGCCATCAGGAGCGGGAGGGCCTCAGAGACCCAGTACTTC. Translation gives CAIRSGRASETQYF.

The table lists this clone with a count of one. This chain joins TRBV5-1 and TRBJ1-2; tentative D call: TRBD1 (5 bases). CDR1 and CDR2 (germline): SGHRS, YFSETQ. The CDR3 loop spans 14 amino acids. With 4 bases removed from V and 2 bases from J, the gap between germline ends came to 12 bases. CDR3 sequence: CASSPVGPNYGYTF. The CDR3 DNA sequence: TGCGCCAGCAGCCCGGTGGGACCGAACTATGGCTACACCTTC.

V usage is TRBV5-1 and J usage is TRBJ2-2; 13 bases match TRBD2. The germline V gene has CDR1 SGHRS and CDR2 YFSETQ. V dropped 3 bases and J dropped 5; count of bases not matched to a gene: 1. The CDR3 spans 15 residues. DNA of the CDR3: TGCGCCAGCAGCTCGGGACTAGCGGGAACCGGGGAGCTGTTTTTT. Protein sequence: CASSSGLAGTGELFF.

The chain is built from TRBV7-2 and TRBJ2-5; TRBD1 agrees at 7 bases. This CDR3 is 14 amino acids long. Germline assignment: CDR1 SGHTA and CDR2 FQGNSA. J was trimmed by 1 base and V by 5 bases; bases with no gene match: 4. The CDR3: CASSPTGTQETQYF. The CDR3, as DNA: TGTGCCAGCAGCCCGACAGGGACCCAAGAGACCCAGTACTTC. Using reference TRBV7-2 and TRBJ2-5 for the parts outside the CDR3, the full variable domain is GAGVSQSPSNKVTEKGKDVELRCDPISGHTALYWYRQSLGQGLEFLIYFQGNSAPDKSGLPSDRFSAERTGGSVSTLTIQRTQQEDSAVYLCASSPTGTQETQYFGPGTRLLVL.

This clone was detected once. This chain links TRBV4-1 with TRBJ2-2; D ambiguous. Germline V CDR1 and CDR2: MGHRA, YSYEKL. The CDR3 sequence is 18 residues long. Trimming cost V 1 base and J 2 bases, with 17 bases left between them. CDR3 protein: CASSQGFSKTVNTGELFF. For the CDR3, the DNA is TGCGCCAGCAGCCAAGGATTTTCGAAAACTGTCAACACCGGGGAGCTGTTTTTT.

The J gene is TRBJ2-2, the V gene TRBV7-8; D possibly matches TRBD1 or TRBD2 (5 bases each). The germline CDR1 and CDR2 sequences are SGHVS and FQNEAQ. The CDR3 runs 16 residues. Trimming removed 6 bases at V and 3 bases at J, with 17 bases between. CDR3 loop: CASRAGALADTGELFF. As DNA, the CDR3 is TGTGCCAGCAGAGCCGGGGCGCTAGCAGACACCGGGGAGCTGTTTTTT.

The CDR3, as DNA: TGTGCCAGTAAAAGCGGGAGTACCTACGAGCAGTACTTC. The encoded protein is CASKSGSTYEQYF. This chain connects TRBV19 to TRBJ2-7; 8 bases agree with TRBD2. Germline CDR1 is LNHDA and CDR2 is SQIVND (reference sequence). V shed 7 bases and J 2 bases; nucleotides not matched to a gene: 4. The CDR3 is 13 amino acids.

This chain connects TRBV25-1 to TRBJ2-3; D is possibly TRBD1 or TRBD2 (6 bases each). The CDR3 spans 14 residues. CDR1 is MGHDK, CDR2 SYGVNS, per germline. The V gene lost 5 bases and the J gene lost 6 bases, with 15 bases spanning the gap. The CDR3 sequence is CASSPSTGRDTQYF. The DNA for the CDR3 is TGTGCCAGCAGTCCTTCCACAGGGAGGGATACGCAGTATTTT. The entire variable domain, with the rest obtained from reference TRBV25-1 and TRBJ2-3, is as follows: EADIYQTPRYLVIGTGKKITLECSQTMGHDKMYWYQQDPGMELHLIHYSYGVNSTEKGDLSSESTVSRIRTEHFPLTLESARPSHTSQYLCASSPSTGRDTQYFGPGTRLTVL.

CDR3 nucleotides: TGTGCCAGTAGTATAGGTTCTAGCGGGCAAGTGAGCACAGATACGCAGTATTTT. It is translated as CASSIGSSGQVSTDTQYF. This rearrangement joins TRBV19 to TRBJ2-3; TRBD2 matches at 8 bases. The CDR3 has 18 residues. CDR1 LNHDA and CDR2 SQIVND come from the germline V gene (reference sequence). Trimming at V came to 1 base and at J to 0 bases, leaving 9 bases not matched to a gene.

The table lists this clone with a few counts. This sequence joins TRBV7-9 and TRBJ1-2, with D uncertain. There are 12 residues in the CDR3. Trimming stripped 8 bases from V and 2 bases from J, with 9 bases between. Germline CDR1 and CDR2: SEHNR and FQNEAQ (reference sequence). The CDR3 is CASQQTNYGYTF. CDR3 coding DNA: TGTGCCAGCCAACAGACCAACTATGGCTACACCTTC.

The rearrangement joins TRBV7-9 to TRBJ2-5; TRBD1 agrees at 9 bases. This CDR3 contains 16 residues. Germline CDR1 SEHNR, CDR2 FQNEAQ (reference sequence). V lost 2 bases, J lost 7 bases, and 11 bases stayed unmatched. CDR3 loop: CASSLQGQGTGRTQYF. The CDR3 nucleotides are TGTGCCAGCAGCTTACAAGGACAGGGGACTGGGCGGACCCAGTACTTC.

The sample holds a few counts of this clone. The CDR3 loop reads CATGGRVDEKLFF. The CDR3 DNA sequence: TGTGCCACTGGAGGCAGGGTGGACGAAAAACTGTTTTTT. The chain combines TRBV6-5 with TRBJ1-4; D perhaps matches TRBD1 (5 bases). CDR3 length: 13 residues. Trimming cost V 10 bases and J 8 bases, with 17 bases left between them. Germline CDR1 MNHEY, CDR2 SVGAGI.

V is TRBV7-2 and J is TRBJ1-5, with D unclear. V lost 0 bases, J lost 7 bases, and 13 bases lay in between. Germline V gives CDR1 SGHTA, CDR2 FQGNSA. This CDR3 spans 15 amino acids. CDR3 nucleotides: TGTGCCAGCAGCTTAGCGGGTGGGCCGGGCCAGCCCCAGCATTTT. Amino acid sequence: CASSLAGGPGQPQHF.

This chain links TRBV7-2 with TRBJ2-1, with 9 bases fitting TRBD2. Germline V gene sequence: CDR1 SGHTA, CDR2 FQGNSA. V shed 3 bases, J shed 7 bases, and the junction held 4 bases outside the gene matches. The CDR3 is made up of 14 amino acids. CDR3 protein: CASSFAGGPNEQFF. CDR3 nucleotides: TGTGCCAGCAGCTTTGCGGGAGGGCCGAATGAGCAGTTCTTC.

The chain uses TRBV2 and TRBJ1-4; the match to TRBD1 covers 7 bases. The V gene's germline CDR1 is SNHLY and CDR2 FYNNEI. The CDR3 has 14 residues. Trimming removed 5 bases from V and 3 bases from J; junction bases left unmatched: 3. The CDR3 reads CASSLQGSNEKLFF. DNA of the CDR3: TGTGCCAGCAGTCTACAGGGGTCTAATGAAAAACTGTTTTTT.

The V gene is TRBV4-1, the J gene TRBJ1-6; no clear D gene. The CDR3 has 13 residues. Trimming took off 0 bases at V and 8 bases at J, with 5 bases between the two ends. Per germline, CDR1 MGHRA and CDR2 YSYEKL. This chain's CDR3 is CASSQEVDSPLHF. The CDR3 region has the DNA TGCGCCAGCAGCCAAGAGGTGGATTCACCCCTCCACTTT.

The chain couples TRBV6-4 to TRBJ2-3; possibly TRBD1 or TRBD2 for D (5 bases each). The CDR3 is 16 residues long. Germline CDR1 reads MRHNA; CDR2 reads SNTAGT. Trimming took 4 bases from V and 0 from J, leaving 14 bases between them. Written as DNA, the CDR3 is TGTGCCAGCAGTGTCCAATTTGAGGGGAGCACAGATACGCAGTATTTT. Encoded protein: CASSVQFEGSTDTQYF.